The following is a T cell receptor beta chain sequence with its context. Using immunoSEQ multiplex PCR, the repertoire was profiled, and TCRdb retains in-frame clones only, with some absent. The sample lists approximately 74,000 clones; around nine tenths were seen once. The sample belongs to a study of OX40 agonist ivuxolimab in advanced cancers. Study information: 30% to 40% of patients had received prior checkpoint inhibitor therapy.

This sequence was found in an adult with an advanced solid tumor such as melanoma, head and neck, liver or kidney cancer. Source: CD4+ or CD8+ T cells sorted from blood, taken in a trial of the OX40 agonist ivuxolimab.

The CDR3 is CASSHREGRMGEKLFF. CDR3 coding DNA: TGTGCCAGCAGCCACCGAGAGGGCAGGATGGGGGAAAAACTGTTTTTT. The rearrangement links TRBV4-2 to TRBJ1-4; D gene uncertain. Trimming removed 3 bases at V and 8 bases at J, with 19 bases between. The CDR3 is 16 amino acids. Germline lookup yields CDR1 LGHNA and CDR2 YNFKEQ.